This T cell receptor (beta chain) was sequenced during a study of T cell responses to AZD1222 COVID-19 vaccine. The study, taken as a whole, reports: Donor demographics were predominantly white British with a female majority; clonal diversity may be underestimated. Unmutated variant regions reportedly attract nearly half of all spike-specific TCRs. No day 14 peak samples; only post-peak repertoires were characterized. With dominance at 160-218 and 743-854, vaccine-associated CD4 TCRs spanned spike.

Using immunoSEQ multiplex PCR, the repertoire was profiled, and TCRdb retains in-frame clones only, with some absent. The sample yields more than 90,000 clones, 80% to 90% seen once. Worth noting for this clone: No antigen is known for it.

V was cut by 7 bases and J by 5 bases, with 14 bases left in between. Germline V gives CDR1 SNHLY, CDR2 FYNNEI. The CDR3 is 13 amino acids. This sequence originates from an adult who received the AZD1222 COVID-19 vaccine. Sequenced material: peripheral blood, taken 28 days after the second AZD1222 dose. This chain connects TRBV2 to TRBJ1-1; D remains ambiguous. CDR3 DNA: TGTGCCAGCAATTCGAGTCCGGGAACTGAAGCTTTCTTT. Encoded protein: CASNSSPGTEAFF.